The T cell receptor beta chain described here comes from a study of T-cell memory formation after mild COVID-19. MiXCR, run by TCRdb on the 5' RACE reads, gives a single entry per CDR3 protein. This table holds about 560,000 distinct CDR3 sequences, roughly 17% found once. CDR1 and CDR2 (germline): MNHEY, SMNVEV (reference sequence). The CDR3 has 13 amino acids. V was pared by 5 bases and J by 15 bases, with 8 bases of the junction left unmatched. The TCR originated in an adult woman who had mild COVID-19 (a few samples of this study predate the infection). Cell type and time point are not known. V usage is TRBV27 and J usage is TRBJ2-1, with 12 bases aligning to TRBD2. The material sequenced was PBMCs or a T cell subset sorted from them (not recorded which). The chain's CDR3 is CASSKSSGGAWFF. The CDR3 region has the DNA TGTGCCAGCAGTAAATCTAGCGGGGGGGCATGGTTCTTC.